This is a list of T cell receptor beta chains from one sample in a study of PD-1 blockade in classical Hodgkin lymphoma. TCRdb's copy holds only in-frame clones and misses some; the assay was immunoSEQ multiplex PCR. Of 12,000 to 15,000 clones listed, about 86% are singletons. The material sequenced was peripheral blood mononuclear cells (PBMCs), taken at baseline. These receptors came from a human donor with classical Hodgkin lymphoma. The CDR3 runs from the conserved cysteine through the conserved F or W. Each record gives: CDR3 DNA, CDR3 protein, clone size, D gene, J gene, V gene. The D gene is left open where the match is weak. Clone size is given for some rows only: seen once, a few or many times, or a class if the clone is expanded.

cdr3_nt: TGTGCCAGCAGGCCGGATTCACTCGCTGAAGCTTTCTTT
cdr3_aa: CASRPDSLAEAFF
clone_size: .
d_call: .
j_call: TRBJ1-1
v_call: TRBV5-4

cdr3_nt: TGTGCCAGCAGTAACCTGGAACAGGGTAGTGAAAAACTGTTTTTT
cdr3_aa: CASSNLEQGSEKLFF
clone_size: once
d_call: .
j_call: TRBJ1-4
v_call: TRBV6-6

cdr3_nt: TGTGCCAGCAGCTTTCACAGAACTAACACTGAAGCTTTCTTT
cdr3_aa: CASSFHRTNTEAFF
clone_size: .
d_call: .
j_call: TRBJ1-1
v_call: TRBV11-2

cdr3_nt: TGTGCCAGCAGCTCTTGGGGGGGGAGCTATGGCTACACCTTC
cdr3_aa: CASSSWGGSYGYTF
clone_size: .
d_call: .
j_call: TRBJ1-2
v_call: TRBV11-2

cdr3_nt: TGCGCCAGCAGCTTGGGACATTTGGTCACCGGGGAGCTGTTTTTT
cdr3_aa: CASSLGHLVTGELFF
clone_size: .
d_call: .
j_call: TRBJ2-2
v_call: TRBV5-1

cdr3_nt: TGTGCCAGCTCGCAGATTACAGAGACCCAGTACTTC
cdr3_aa: CASSQITETQYF
clone_size: .
d_call: .
j_call: TRBJ2-5
v_call: TRBV18

cdr3_nt: TGCGCCAGCAGCCCCACCCTCCCAGGGACCACTGAAGCTTTCTTT
cdr3_aa: CASSPTLPGTTEAFF
clone_size: few
d_call: .
j_call: TRBJ1-1
v_call: TRBV5-1

cdr3_nt: TGTGCCAGCAGTAGCAGGGTAAATGAGCAGTTCTTC
cdr3_aa: CASSSRVNEQFF
clone_size: .
d_call: .
j_call: TRBJ2-1
v_call: TRBV6-5

cdr3_nt: TGTGCTAGTGGTTGGGGGACAGGGAGGCAAGGGGCCAACGTCCTGACTTTC
cdr3_aa: CASGWGTGRQGANVLTF
clone_size: .
d_call: TRBD1
j_call: TRBJ2-6
v_call: TRBV12-5

cdr3_nt: TGCAGCGTTGAACCGGGAGAAACAGATACGCAGTATTTT
cdr3_aa: CSVEPGETDTQYF
clone_size: .
d_call: .
j_call: TRBJ2-3
v_call: TRBV29-1

cdr3_nt: TGTGCCAGCAGCCTTGGGGGGAATATAAGGTACGAGCAGTACTTC
cdr3_aa: CASSLGGNIRYEQYF
clone_size: .
d_call: .
j_call: TRBJ2-7
v_call: TRBV27

cdr3_nt: TGTGCCAGCAGTAAAAGCAGGAGCTCCTACAATGAGCAGTTCTTC
cdr3_aa: CASSKSRSSYNEQFF
clone_size: .
d_call: .
j_call: TRBJ2-1
v_call: TRBV6-5

cdr3_nt: TGTGCCAGCAGCCAAGATGGACTAGCGGGAGGCTCCTACGAGCAGTACTTC
cdr3_aa: CASSQDGLAGGSYEQYF
clone_size: .
d_call: TRBD2
j_call: TRBJ2-7
v_call: TRBV4-2

cdr3_nt: TGCAGCGTTATCTTAATCGGGACTAGGTGGGAGCAGTACTTC
cdr3_aa: CSVILIGTRWEQYF
clone_size: few
d_call: TRBD2
j_call: TRBJ2-7
v_call: TRBV29-1

cdr3_nt: TGTGCCAGCAGCGCGGGGCAGGGGGCTAGGGAGACCCAGTACTTC
cdr3_aa: CASSAGQGARETQYF
clone_size: once
d_call: TRBD1
j_call: TRBJ2-5
v_call: TRBV9

cdr3_nt: TGCGCCAGCAGCCAAAACAGGGGACAAGAGACCCAGTACTTC
cdr3_aa: CASSQNRGQETQYF
clone_size: .
d_call: TRBD1
j_call: TRBJ2-5
v_call: TRBV4-1

cdr3_nt: TGCGCCAGCAGCCAAGATTCAGTGAACACTGAAGCTTTCTTT
cdr3_aa: CASSQDSVNTEAFF
clone_size: .
d_call: .
j_call: TRBJ1-1
v_call: TRBV4-3

cdr3_nt: TGTGCCAGCAGTCCCATCAGGGGTCCTGAAGCTTTCTTT
cdr3_aa: CASSPIRGPEAFF
clone_size: once
d_call: .
j_call: TRBJ1-1
v_call: TRBV28

cdr3_nt: TGCAGCGTTGTGGTAGGAGGGTACAATCAGCCCCAGCATTTT
cdr3_aa: CSVVVGGYNQPQHF
clone_size: .
d_call: .
j_call: TRBJ1-5
v_call: TRBV29-1

cdr3_nt: TGTGCCAGCAGCCAGGGGACCACCGGGGAGCTGTTTTTT
cdr3_aa: CASSQGTTGELFF
clone_size: few
d_call: .
j_call: TRBJ2-2
v_call: TRBV7-3

cdr3_nt: TGTGCCAGCAAACCCTATAGCTCCTACAATGAGCAGTTCTTC
cdr3_aa: CASKPYSSYNEQFF
clone_size: few
d_call: .
j_call: TRBJ2-1
v_call: TRBV2

cdr3_nt: TGTGCCAGCAGTTTATCGAATAATCAGCCCCAGCATTTT
cdr3_aa: CASSLSNNQPQHF
clone_size: .
d_call: .
j_call: TRBJ1-5
v_call: TRBV27

cdr3_nt: TGTGCCAGCACCGGGCCCGGGGGGGGCCAAGAGACCCAGTACTTC
cdr3_aa: CASTGPGGGQETQYF
clone_size: .
d_call: TRBD2
j_call: TRBJ2-5
v_call: TRBV28

cdr3_nt: TGTGCCAGCAGTACTGGGTCCCCCGTGCCTTACTACGAGCAGTACTTC
cdr3_aa: CASSTGSPVPYYEQYF
clone_size: once
d_call: .
j_call: TRBJ2-7
v_call: TRBV6-6

cdr3_nt: TGTGCCAGTAGTATAGGCAGGTCAGGGTCCTACGAGCAGTACTTC
cdr3_aa: CASSIGRSGSYEQYF
clone_size: .
d_call: .
j_call: TRBJ2-7
v_call: TRBV19

cdr3_nt: TGCGCCAGCAGCCAAGAAGGGCAGGGGGCGGGAGATGAGCAGTTCTTC
cdr3_aa: CASSQEGQGAGDEQFF
clone_size: once
d_call: .
j_call: TRBJ2-1
v_call: TRBV4-1

cdr3_nt: TGTGCCAGTAGGGCGTCAGTTTACAATGAGCAGTTCTTC
cdr3_aa: CASRASVYNEQFF
clone_size: .
d_call: .
j_call: TRBJ2-1
v_call: TRBV19

cdr3_nt: TGTGCCAGCAGTTTACCCGGGACAGGGGGCAATCAGCCCCAGCATTTT
cdr3_aa: CASSLPGTGGNQPQHF
clone_size: .
d_call: TRBD1
j_call: TRBJ1-5
v_call: TRBV28

cdr3_nt: TGTGCCAGCAGCGCAGGACAGGGTAGGGGCTACACCTTC
cdr3_aa: CASSAGQGRGYTF
clone_size: .
d_call: TRBD1
j_call: TRBJ1-2
v_call: TRBV9

cdr3_nt: TGTGCCTGGAGTGAAAGGAGCAGCACAGATACGCAGTATTTT
cdr3_aa: CAWSERSSTDTQYF
clone_size: .
d_call: .
j_call: TRBJ2-3
v_call: TRBV30

cdr3_nt: TGTGCCAGCAGCTTATATCCCCAAGGACTAGCGGGGGGCAGAGAGCAGTTCTTC
cdr3_aa: CASSLYPQGLAGGREQFF
clone_size: .
d_call: TRBD2
j_call: TRBJ2-1
v_call: TRBV7-2

cdr3_nt: TGTGCCAGCGGAGGGTACAATGAGCAGTTCTTC
cdr3_aa: CASGGYNEQFF
clone_size: .
d_call: .
j_call: TRBJ2-1
v_call: TRBV14

cdr3_nt: TGTGCCAGCAGTTACTCAGAGGGGTGGTACGAGCAGTACTTC
cdr3_aa: CASSYSEGWYEQYF
clone_size: .
d_call: .
j_call: TRBJ2-7
v_call: TRBV6-5

cdr3_nt: TGTGCCTGGAGTAGAGACCAAGAGACCCAGTACTTC
cdr3_aa: CAWSRDQETQYF
clone_size: .
d_call: .
j_call: TRBJ2-5
v_call: TRBV30

cdr3_nt: TGTGCCAGTAGTATTGAGGGCCGGACTGAAGCTTTCTTT
cdr3_aa: CASSIEGRTEAFF
clone_size: once
d_call: .
j_call: TRBJ1-1
v_call: TRBV19

cdr3_nt: TGTGCCAGCAGCTTAAAACAGTGGCACGCCAATGAGCAGTTCTTC
cdr3_aa: CASSLKQWHANEQFF
clone_size: .
d_call: .
j_call: TRBJ2-1
v_call: TRBV5-8

cdr3_nt: TGTGCCAGCAGTGAAATCCCTTCGGCCGAGCAGTACTTC
cdr3_aa: CASSEIPSAEQYF
clone_size: .
d_call: .
j_call: TRBJ2-7
v_call: TRBV2

cdr3_nt: TGTGCCAGTACCCGACAGGGGGCCGGGACTGAAGCTTTCTTT
cdr3_aa: CASTRQGAGTEAFF
clone_size: .
d_call: TRBD1
j_call: TRBJ1-1
v_call: TRBV19

cdr3_nt: TGTGCCAGCAGCTTTAACAGGGGTGGCAATCAGCCCCAGCATTTT
cdr3_aa: CASSFNRGGNQPQHF
clone_size: .
d_call: TRBD1
j_call: TRBJ1-5
v_call: TRBV7-2

cdr3_nt: TGTGCCAGCAGCTTGAGGGGGCCCAATCAGCCCCAGCATTTT
cdr3_aa: CASSLRGPNQPQHF
clone_size: .
d_call: TRBD1
j_call: TRBJ1-5
v_call: TRBV7-2

cdr3_nt: TGTGCCAGCAACCTCCTCGAAGGCGGTTTCGTAGATGGCTACACCTTC
cdr3_aa: CASNLLEGGFVDGYTF
clone_size: .
d_call: .
j_call: TRBJ1-2
v_call: TRBV28

cdr3_nt: TGTGCCAGCAGCCCAAGGACAGGGGGCGAAGGGGGCTACACCTTC
cdr3_aa: CASSPRTGGEGGYTF
clone_size: .
d_call: TRBD1
j_call: TRBJ1-2
v_call: TRBV7-9

cdr3_nt: TGTGCCAGCAGTTACGGGGCGGGAGGACCCTCCTACGAGCAGTACTTC
cdr3_aa: CASSYGAGGPSYEQYF
clone_size: once
d_call: TRBD2
j_call: TRBJ2-7
v_call: TRBV6-6

cdr3_nt: TGTGCCAGCAGCCCCCGGAAAGGGGGAGGGTATGGCTACACCTTC
cdr3_aa: CASSPRKGGGYGYTF
clone_size: .
d_call: .
j_call: TRBJ1-2
v_call: TRBV7-9

cdr3_nt: TGTGCCAGCAGTTTACCCCTAGCGGGAGAGACCGGGGAGCTGTTTTTT
cdr3_aa: CASSLPLAGETGELFF
clone_size: .
d_call: TRBD2
j_call: TRBJ2-2
v_call: TRBV28

cdr3_nt: TGCAGTGCTAGAGGGACAGGCTCGGCTTTCTTT
cdr3_aa: CSARGTGSAFF
clone_size: .
d_call: TRBD1
j_call: TRBJ1-1
v_call: TRBV20-1

cdr3_nt: TGCGCCAGCAGCCAATCAGTCGTGAGGGGACCCCGAGGTGAAGCTTTCTTT
cdr3_aa: CASSQSVVRGPRGEAFF
clone_size: .
d_call: .
j_call: TRBJ1-1
v_call: TRBV4-1

cdr3_nt: TGTGCCAGCAGTGGACTAGCGGAAGCGTCCTACAATGAGCAGTTCTTC
cdr3_aa: CASSGLAEASYNEQFF
clone_size: .
d_call: TRBD2
j_call: TRBJ2-1
v_call: TRBV2